The 18 T cell receptor beta chains given below trace back to one sample, sequenced in a study of OX40 agonist ivuxolimab in advanced cancers. Sequencing was performed with immunoSEQ multiplex PCR; in TCRdb, only in-frame clones are kept and a portion is missing. The sample has 63,000 or so clones; roughly 88% are singletons. The sequencing here drew on CD4+ or CD8+ T cells sorted from blood, taken in a trial of the OX40 agonist ivuxolimab. The receptors were sampled from an adult with an advanced solid tumor such as melanoma, head and neck, liver or kidney cancer.

The gene calls are TRBV5-5 and TRBJ2-7, with 10 bases fitting TRBD1. With V trimmed by 2 bases and J by 8 bases, 13 bases remained unmatched. The CDR3 has 16 amino acids. Germline V gene sequence: CDR1 SGHKS, CDR2 YYEKEE (reference sequence). CDR3 coding DNA: TGTGCCAGCAGCTTTCAAAGAGGACAGGGGGTTCTGAAGCAGTACTTC. Translating it yields CASSFQRGQGVLKQYF.

The chain links TRBV10-3 to TRBJ2-3; TRBD2 aligns across 9 bases. Germline loops: CDR1 ENHRY, CDR2 SYGVKD. J lost 0 bases, V lost 5 bases, and 3 bases had no gene match. There are 15 residues in the CDR3. This CDR3 is CAISLAGASTDTQYF. In DNA, the CDR3 is TGTGCCATCAGTTTAGCGGGAGCTAGCACAGATACGCAGTATTTT.

The rearrangement uses TRBV2 and TRBJ1-1, with unresolved D. Trimming stripped 5 bases from V and 2 bases from J, with 12 bases between. The CDR3 extends over 14 amino acids. The germline V gene encodes CDR1 SNHLY and CDR2 FYNNEI. CDR3 region: CASSLRWGNTEAFF. CDR3 nucleotides: TGTGCCAGCAGTTTAAGGTGGGGTAACACTGAAGCTTTCTTT.

The chain combines TRBV9 with TRBJ2-7; a weak D match, TRBD2 (6 bases). Germline V gives CDR1 SGDLS, CDR2 YYNGEE. V was shortened by 0 bases and J by 6 bases, with 7 bases between the two germline ends. CDR3 length: 12 amino acids. CDR3 in DNA: TGTGCCAGCAGCGTAGTGGGGGGCGAGCAGTACTTC. Amino acid sequence: CASSVVGGEQYF.

The V call is TRBV9, the J call TRBJ2-1; TRBD1 matches at 9 bases. The CDR3 has 14 amino acids. The trim removed 4 bases at V and 7 bases at J, leaving 6 bases unmatched. Germline CDR1 reads SGDLS; CDR2 reads YYNGEE. CDR3 sequence (DNA): TGTGCCAGCAGCCGGGGACAGGGTAGGAATGAGCAGTTCTTC. Its translation: CASSRGQGRNEQFF.

V gene TRBV5-1 combines with J gene TRBJ2-1; the match to TRBD2 covers 11 bases. The germline V gene encodes CDR1 SGHRS and CDR2 YFSETQ. V dropped 5 bases and J dropped 7; count of bases not matched to a gene: 8. The CDR3 is 15 amino acids. CDR3 sequence (DNA): TGCGCCAGCAGACAGACTAGCGGGATAGTAAATGAGCAGTTCTTC. Encoded protein: CASRQTSGIVNEQFF.

The chain couples TRBV28 to TRBJ2-5, with TRBD1 matching 8 bases. This CDR3 has 13 amino acids. After removal of 10 bases from V and 5 bases from J, the junction contained 9 bases not matched to a gene. CDR1 is MDHEN, CDR2 SYDVKM, per germline. The CDR3 DNA reads TGTGCCACAACCGGGACAGGCAGGGAGACCCAGTACTTC. This codes for CATTGTGRETQYF.

This clone came up a few times. The V and J genes are TRBV6-1 and TRBJ1-1; 8 bases line up with TRBD1. The length of the CDR3 is 13 residues. J was trimmed by 2 bases and V by 6 bases; bases with no gene match: 2. The V gene's germline CDR1 is MNHNS and CDR2 SASEGT. The CDR3 spells CASRGQVNTEAFF. The DNA for the CDR3 is TGTGCCAGCAGGGGACAGGTTAACACTGAAGCTTTCTTT.

The chain employs TRBV6-6 and TRBJ2-7, with D maybe TRBD1 (6 bases). Per germline, CDR1 MNHNY and CDR2 SVGAGI (reference sequence). V was trimmed by 5 bases and J by 3 bases, leaving 11 bases between them. CDR3 length: 13 amino acids. CDR3 bases: TGTGCCAGCAGTCAAAACAGGGACTACGAGCAGTACTTC. Translation gives CASSQNRDYEQYF.

V is TRBV10-2 and J is TRBJ2-7, with 9 bases aligning to TRBD1. The CDR3 sequence is 13 residues long. J gave up 4 bases and V 6 bases, and 4 bases lay outside the gene matches. CDR1 WSHSY and CDR2 SAAADI come from the germline V gene. CDR3 nucleotides: TGCGCCAGCAGGGACAGGGGAGGATACGAGCAGTACTTC. Translating it yields CASRDRGGYEQYF.

The sample holds one count of this clone. The chain links TRBV19 to TRBJ2-7, with D uncertain. Trimming pared 5 bases from V and 4 bases from J, leaving 12 bases between. CDR1 and CDR2 (germline): LNHDA, SQIVND (reference sequence). The CDR3 has 13 amino acids. CDR3: CASSPRPRYEQYF. The CDR3 DNA reads TGTGCCAGTAGTCCCCGGCCAAGATACGAGCAGTACTTC. Looking up the rest from reference TRBV19 and TRBJ2-7 gives the full variable domain: DGGITQSPKYLFRKEGQNVTLSCEQNLNHDAMYWYRQDPGQGLRLIYYSQIVNDFQKGDIAEGYSVSREKKESFPLTVTSAQKNPTAFYLCASSPRPRYEQYFGPGTRLTVT.

V gene TRBV21-1 combines with J gene TRBJ2-7. TRBV21-1 is deemed a pseudogene. The CDR3 has 9 amino acids. The CDR3 bases are TGTGCCAGGTGGGGCGAGCAGTACTTC. Amino acid sequence: CARWGEQYF.

This rearrangement joins TRBV6-6 to TRBJ1-2; TRBD1 matches 7 bases. Germline V gene lookup returns CDR1 MNHNY and CDR2 SVGAGI (reference sequence). V was pared by 0 bases and J by 7 bases, with 8 bases of the junction left unmatched. The CDR3 extends over 15 amino acids. CDR3 amino acids: CASSYSREGAGGYTF. The CDR3 DNA sequence: TGTGCCAGCAGTTACTCGAGGGAGGGGGCCGGTGGCTACACCTTC.

The CDR3 here is CASSKAGVAKNIQYF. CDR3 nucleotide sequence: TGTGCCAGCAGTAAAGCGGGAGTAGCCAAAAACATTCAGTACTTC. The V and J genes are TRBV6-6 and TRBJ2-4; TRBD2 aligns across 8 bases. V lost 5 bases and J lost 0; bases outside the gene matches: 3. The CDR3 runs 15 residues. Germline CDR1 and CDR2: MNHNY and SVGAGI (reference sequence).

This chain joins TRBV7-2 and TRBJ2-7, with D tentatively TRBD2 (6 bases). V dropped 2 bases and J dropped 4 bases, with 15 bases sitting between them. Germline loops: CDR1 SGHTA, CDR2 FQGNSA. The CDR3 spans 15 residues. CDR3 DNA: TGTGCCAGCAGCTTAAGAGTGGGGGGAGAGTACGAGCAGTACTTC. This translates into CASSLRVGGEYEQYF. Supplemented by reference TRBV7-2 and TRBJ2-7, the full variable domain reads GAGVSQSPSNKVTEKGKDVELRCDPISGHTALYWYRQSLGQGLEFLIYFQGNSAPDKSGLPSDRFSAERTGGSVSTLTIQRTQQEDSAVYLCASSLRVGGEYEQYFGPGTRLTVT.

J is TRBJ2-6 and V is TRBV18; 10 bases fit TRBD2. Trimming cost V 5 bases and J 2 bases; bases outside gene matches: 9. CDR3 length: 18 amino acids. Germline V gives CDR1 KGHSH, CDR2 LQKENI. Here the CDR3 DNA reads TGTGCCAGCTCATTCCTAGCGGGAGAATTAACTGGGGCCAACGTCCTGACTTTC. Its translation: CASSFLAGELTGANVLTF.

The rearrangement uses TRBV10-3 and TRBJ2-1; 7 bases line up with TRBD1. Germline loops: CDR1 ENHRY, CDR2 SYGVKD. This CDR3 is 16 amino acids long. V trimming: 9 bases; J trimming: 0 bases; junction bases outside the gene matches: 11. CDR3 in amino acids: CAISPGTASSYNEQFF. The CDR3 DNA follows: TGTGCCATTTCCCCCGGGACAGCTAGCTCCTACAATGAGCAGTTCTTC.

CDR3 coding DNA: TGTGCCACCAGCCGCCTCAACGAGCAGTACTTC. As protein: CATSRLNEQYF. The V gene is TRBV15, the J gene TRBJ2-7; D unclear. Deletions cut 5 bases from V and 5 bases from J, with 7 bases between. The CDR3 length is 11 residues. CDR1 and CDR2 (germline): LNHNV, YYDKDF (reference sequence).